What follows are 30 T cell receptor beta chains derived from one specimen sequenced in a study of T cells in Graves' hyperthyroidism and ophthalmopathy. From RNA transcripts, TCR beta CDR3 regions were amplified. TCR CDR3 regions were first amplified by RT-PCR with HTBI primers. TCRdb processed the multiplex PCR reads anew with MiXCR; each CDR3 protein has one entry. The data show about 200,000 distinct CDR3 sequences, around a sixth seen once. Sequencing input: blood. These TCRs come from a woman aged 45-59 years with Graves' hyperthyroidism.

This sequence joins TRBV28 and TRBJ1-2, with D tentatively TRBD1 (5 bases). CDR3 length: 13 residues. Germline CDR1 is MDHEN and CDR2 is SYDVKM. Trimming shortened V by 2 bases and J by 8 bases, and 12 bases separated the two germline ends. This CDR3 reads CASSLPGRVGYTF. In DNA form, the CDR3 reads TGTGCCAGCAGTTTACCAGGGCGGGTCGGCTACACCTTC.

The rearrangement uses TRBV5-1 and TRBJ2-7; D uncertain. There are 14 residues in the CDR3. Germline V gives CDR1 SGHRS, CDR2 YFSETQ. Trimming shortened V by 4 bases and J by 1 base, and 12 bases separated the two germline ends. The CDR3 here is CASSEPGSSYEQYF. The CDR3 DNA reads TGCGCCAGCAGCGAGCCGGGTAGTTCCTACGAGCAGTACTTC. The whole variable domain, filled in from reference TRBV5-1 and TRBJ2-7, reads KAGVTQTPRYLIKTRGQQVTLSCSPISGHRSVSWYQQTPGQGLQFLFEYFSETQRNKGNFPGRFSGRQFSNSRSEMNVSTLELGDSALYLCASSEPGSSYEQYFGPGTRLTVT.

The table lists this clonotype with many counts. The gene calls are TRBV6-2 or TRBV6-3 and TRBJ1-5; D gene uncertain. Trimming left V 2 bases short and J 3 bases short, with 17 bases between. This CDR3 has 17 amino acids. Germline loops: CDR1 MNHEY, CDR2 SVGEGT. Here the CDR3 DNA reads TGTGCCAGCAGTTACCCGCATACAGACTACTCCAATCAGCCCCAGCATTTT. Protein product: CASSYPHTDYSNQPQHF.

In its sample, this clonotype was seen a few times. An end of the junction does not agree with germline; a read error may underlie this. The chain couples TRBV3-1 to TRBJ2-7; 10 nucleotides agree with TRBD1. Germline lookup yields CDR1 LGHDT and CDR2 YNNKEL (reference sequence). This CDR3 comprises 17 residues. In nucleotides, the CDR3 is TGCGCCAGCAGCCAATCCCCGCGGGGGACAGGGGCCTACGAGCAGTACTTC. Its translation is CASSQSPRGTGAYEQYF.

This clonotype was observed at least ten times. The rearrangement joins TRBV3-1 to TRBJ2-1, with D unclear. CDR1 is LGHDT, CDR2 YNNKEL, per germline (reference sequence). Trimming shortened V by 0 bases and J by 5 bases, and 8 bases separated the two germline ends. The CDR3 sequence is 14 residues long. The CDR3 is CASSQEDANNEQFF. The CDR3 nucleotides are TGTGCCAGCAGCCAAGAGGACGCAAACAATGAGCAGTTCTTC.

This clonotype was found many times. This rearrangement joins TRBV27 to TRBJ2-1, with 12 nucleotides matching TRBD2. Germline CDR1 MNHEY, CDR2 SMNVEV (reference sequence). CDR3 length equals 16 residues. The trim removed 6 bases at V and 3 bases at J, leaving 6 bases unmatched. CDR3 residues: CASSNRLAGDYNEQFF. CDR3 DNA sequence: TGTGCCAGCAGCAACAGACTAGCGGGAGACTACAATGAGCAGTTCTTC.

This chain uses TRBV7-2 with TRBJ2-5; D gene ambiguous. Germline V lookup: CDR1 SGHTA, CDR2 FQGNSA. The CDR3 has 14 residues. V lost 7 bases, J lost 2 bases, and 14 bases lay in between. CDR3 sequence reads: CASKLQAFQETQYF. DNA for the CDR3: TGTGCCAGCAAACTCCAGGCATTTCAAGAGACCCAGTACTTC. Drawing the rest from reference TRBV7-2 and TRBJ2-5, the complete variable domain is GAGVSQSPSNKVTEKGKDVELRCDPISGHTALYWYRQSLGQGLEFLIYFQGNSAPDKSGLPSDRFSAERTGGSVSTLTIQRTQQEDSAVYLCASKLQAFQETQYFGPGTRLLVL.

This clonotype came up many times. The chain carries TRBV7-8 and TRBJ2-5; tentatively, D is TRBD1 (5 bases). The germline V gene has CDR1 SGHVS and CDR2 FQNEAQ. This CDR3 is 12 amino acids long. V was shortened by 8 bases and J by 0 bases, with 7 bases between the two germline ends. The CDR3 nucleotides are TGTGCCAGCGGGGCCCACCAAGAGACCCAGTACTTC. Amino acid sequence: CASGAHQETQYF.

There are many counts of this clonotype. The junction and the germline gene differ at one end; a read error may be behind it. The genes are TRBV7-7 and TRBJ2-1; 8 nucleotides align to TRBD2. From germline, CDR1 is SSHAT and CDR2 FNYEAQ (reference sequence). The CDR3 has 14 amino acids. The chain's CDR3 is CASSLERGHNEQFF. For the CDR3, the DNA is TGTGCTAGCAGCTTAGAGCGGGGGCACAATGAGCAGTTCTTC.

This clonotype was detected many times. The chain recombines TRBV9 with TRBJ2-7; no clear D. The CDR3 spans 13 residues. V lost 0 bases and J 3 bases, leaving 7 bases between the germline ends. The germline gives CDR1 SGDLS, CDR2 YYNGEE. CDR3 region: CASSVGSSYEQYF. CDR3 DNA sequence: TGTGCCAGCAGCGTAGGGTCCAGCTACGAGCAGTACTTC. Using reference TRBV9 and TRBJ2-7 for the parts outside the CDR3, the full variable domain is DSGVTQTPKHLITATGQRVTLRCSPRSGDLSVYWYQQSLDQGLQFLIQYYNGEERAKGNILERFSAQQFPDLHSELNLSSLELGDSALYFCASSVGSSYEQYFGPGTRLTVT.

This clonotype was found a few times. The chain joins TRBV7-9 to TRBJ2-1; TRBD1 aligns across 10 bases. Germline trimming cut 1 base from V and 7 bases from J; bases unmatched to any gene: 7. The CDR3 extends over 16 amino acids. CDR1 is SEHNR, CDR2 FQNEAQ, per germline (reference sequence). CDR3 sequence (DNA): TGTGCCAGCAGCTTAGTACTGGACAGGGGGTATAATGAGCAGTTCTTC. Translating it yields CASSLVLDRGYNEQFF. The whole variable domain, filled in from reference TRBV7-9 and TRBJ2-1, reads DTGVSQNPRHKITKRGQNVTFRCDPISEHNRLYWYRQTLGQGPEFLTYFQNEAQLEKSRLLSDRFSAERPKGSFSTLEIQRTEQGDSAMYLCASSLVLDRGYNEQFFGPGTRLTVL.

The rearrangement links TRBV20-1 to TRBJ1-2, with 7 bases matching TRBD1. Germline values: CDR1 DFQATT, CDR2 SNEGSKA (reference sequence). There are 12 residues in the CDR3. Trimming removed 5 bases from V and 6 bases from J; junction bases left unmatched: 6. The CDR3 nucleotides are TGCAGTGCTGTCGGCAGGGGGGATGGCTACACCTTC. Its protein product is CSAVGRGDGYTF.

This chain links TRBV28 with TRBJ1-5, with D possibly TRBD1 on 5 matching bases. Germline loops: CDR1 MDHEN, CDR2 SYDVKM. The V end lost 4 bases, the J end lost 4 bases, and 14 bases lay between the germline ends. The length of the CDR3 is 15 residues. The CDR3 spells CASSSSGTSNQPQHF. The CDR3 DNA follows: TGTGCCAGCAGTTCCTCCGGGACGTCGAATCAGCCCCAGCATTTT.

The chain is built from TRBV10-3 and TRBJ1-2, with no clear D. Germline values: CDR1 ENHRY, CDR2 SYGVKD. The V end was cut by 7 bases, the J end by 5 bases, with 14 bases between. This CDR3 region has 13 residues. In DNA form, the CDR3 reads TGTGCCATCACTACTGGGGAGCGGTATGGCTACACCTTC. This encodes CAITTGERYGYTF.

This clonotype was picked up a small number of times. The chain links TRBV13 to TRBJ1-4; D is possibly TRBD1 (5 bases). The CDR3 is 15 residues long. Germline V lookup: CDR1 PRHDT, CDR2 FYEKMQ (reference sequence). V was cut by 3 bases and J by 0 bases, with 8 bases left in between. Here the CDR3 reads CASSFAGTTNEKLFF. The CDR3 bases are TGTGCCAGCAGCTTTGCAGGGACAACTAATGAAAAACTGTTTTTT. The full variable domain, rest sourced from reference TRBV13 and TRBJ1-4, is AAGVIQSPRHLIKEKRETATLKCYPIPRHDTVYWYQQGPGQDPQFLISFYEKMQSDKGSIPDRFSAQQFSDYHSELNMSSLELGDSALYFCASSFAGTTNEKLFFGSGTQLSVL.

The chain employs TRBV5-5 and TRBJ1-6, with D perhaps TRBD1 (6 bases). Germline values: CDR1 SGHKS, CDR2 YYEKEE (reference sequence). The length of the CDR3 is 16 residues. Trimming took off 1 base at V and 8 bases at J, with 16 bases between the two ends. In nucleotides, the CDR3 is TGTGCCAGCAGCTTGAGCGGGGGCGGTCAACATTCACCCCTCCACTTT. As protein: CASSLSGGGQHSPLHF. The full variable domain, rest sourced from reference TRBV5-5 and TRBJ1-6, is DAGVTQSPTHLIKTRGQQVTLRCSPISGHKSVSWYQQVLGQGPQFIFQYYEKEERGRGNFPDRFSARQFPNYSSELNVNALLLGDSALYLCASSLSGGGQHSPLHFGNGTRLTVT.

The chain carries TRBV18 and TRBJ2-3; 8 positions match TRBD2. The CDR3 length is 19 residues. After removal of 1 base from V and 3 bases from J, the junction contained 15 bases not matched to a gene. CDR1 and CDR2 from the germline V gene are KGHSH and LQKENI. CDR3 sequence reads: CASSPQVAKAGGPTDTQYF. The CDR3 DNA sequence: TGTGCCAGCTCACCACAGGTGGCTAAGGCGGGAGGCCCTACAGATACGCAGTATTTT.

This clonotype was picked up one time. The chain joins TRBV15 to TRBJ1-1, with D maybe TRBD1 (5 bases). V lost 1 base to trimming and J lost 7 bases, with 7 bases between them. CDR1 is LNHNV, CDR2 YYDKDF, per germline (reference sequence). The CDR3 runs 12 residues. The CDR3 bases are TGTGCCACCAGCAGAGTGGGGGGTGAAGCTTTCTTT. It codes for CATSRVGGEAFF. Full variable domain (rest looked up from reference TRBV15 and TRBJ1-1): DAMVIQNPRYQVTQFGKPVTLSCSQTLNHNVMYWYQQKSSQAPKLLFHYYDKDFNNEADTPDNFQSRRPNTSFCFLDIRSPGLGDTAMYLCATSRVGGEAFFGQGTRLTVV.

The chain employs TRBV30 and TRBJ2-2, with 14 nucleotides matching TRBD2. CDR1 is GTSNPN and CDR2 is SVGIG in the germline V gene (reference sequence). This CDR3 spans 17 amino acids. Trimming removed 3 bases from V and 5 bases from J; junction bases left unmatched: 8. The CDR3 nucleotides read TGTGCCTGGAGAGCGACTAGCGGGAGGGCTGAAACCGGGGAGCTGTTTTTT. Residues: CAWRATSGRAETGELFF.

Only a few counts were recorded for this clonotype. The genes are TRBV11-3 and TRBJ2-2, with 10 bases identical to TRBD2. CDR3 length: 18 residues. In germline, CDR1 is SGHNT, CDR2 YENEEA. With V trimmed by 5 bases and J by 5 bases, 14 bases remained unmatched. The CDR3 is CASSVYGGASGSTGELFF. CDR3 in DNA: TGTGCCAGCAGCGTCTACGGGGGGGCTAGCGGGAGTACCGGGGAGCTGTTTTTT. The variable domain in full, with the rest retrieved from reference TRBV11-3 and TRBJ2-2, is EAGVVQSPRYKIIEKKQPVAFWCNPISGHNTLYWYLQNLGQGPELLIRYENEEAVDDSQLPKDRFSAERLKGVDSTLKIQPAELGDSAVYLCASSVYGGASGSTGELFFGEGSRLTVL.

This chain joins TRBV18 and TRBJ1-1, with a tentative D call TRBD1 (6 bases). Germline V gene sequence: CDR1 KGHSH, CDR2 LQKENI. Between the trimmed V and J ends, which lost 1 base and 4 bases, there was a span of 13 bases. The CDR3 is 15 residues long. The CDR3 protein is CASSPRAGAGTEAFF. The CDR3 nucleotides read TGTGCCAGCTCACCACGGGCGGGGGCGGGCACTGAAGCTTTCTTT.

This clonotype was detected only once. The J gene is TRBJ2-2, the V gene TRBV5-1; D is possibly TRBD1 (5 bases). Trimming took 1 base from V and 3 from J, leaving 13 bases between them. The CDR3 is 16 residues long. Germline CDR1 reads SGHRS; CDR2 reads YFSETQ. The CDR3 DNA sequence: TGCGCCAGCAGCTTGTTAACAGGAGATTACACCGGGGAGCTGTTTTTT. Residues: CASSLLTGDYTGELFF.

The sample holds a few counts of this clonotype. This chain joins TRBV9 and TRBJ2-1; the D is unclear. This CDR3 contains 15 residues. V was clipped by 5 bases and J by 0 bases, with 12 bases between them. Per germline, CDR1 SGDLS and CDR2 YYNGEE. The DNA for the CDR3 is TGTGCCAGCAGAAAGGACCCCAGCTCCTACAATGAGCAGTTCTTC. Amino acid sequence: CASRKDPSSYNEQFF.

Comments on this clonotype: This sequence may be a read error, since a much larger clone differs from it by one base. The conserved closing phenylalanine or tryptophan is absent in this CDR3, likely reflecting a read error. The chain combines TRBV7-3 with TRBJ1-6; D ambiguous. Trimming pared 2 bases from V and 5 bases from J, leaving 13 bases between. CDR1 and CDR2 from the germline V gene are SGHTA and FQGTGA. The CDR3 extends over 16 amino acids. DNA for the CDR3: TGTGCCAGCAGCTTATACTCGGGCAGAGATAATTCACCCCTCCACTCT. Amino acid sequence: CASSLYSGRDNSPLHS.

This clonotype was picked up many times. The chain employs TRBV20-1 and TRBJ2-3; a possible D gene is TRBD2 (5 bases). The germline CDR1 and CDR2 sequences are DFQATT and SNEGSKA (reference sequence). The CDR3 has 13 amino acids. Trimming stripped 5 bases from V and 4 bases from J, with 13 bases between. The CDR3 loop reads CSAARGSPDTQYF. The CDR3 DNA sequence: TGCAGTGCTGCACGAGGGTCCCCAGATACGCAGTATTTT.

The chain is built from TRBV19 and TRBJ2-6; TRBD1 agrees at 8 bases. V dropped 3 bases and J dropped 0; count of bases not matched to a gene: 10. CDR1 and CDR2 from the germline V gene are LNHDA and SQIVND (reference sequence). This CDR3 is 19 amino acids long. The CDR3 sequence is CASSILRGQVSSGANVLTF. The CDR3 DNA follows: TGTGCCAGTAGTATCCTCCGGGGACAGGTCTCCTCTGGGGCCAACGTCCTGACTTTC.

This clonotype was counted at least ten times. The CDR3 region is CSATSSVITGEQYF. DNA for the CDR3: TGCAGTGCCACTAGTTCCGTGATAACGGGCGAGCAGTACTTC. V and J are TRBV20-1 and TRBJ2-7; D might be TRBD2 (5 bases). V was trimmed by 6 bases and J by 6 bases, leaving 21 bases between them. The CDR3 covers 14 residues. Germline V gives CDR1 DFQATT, CDR2 SNEGSKA (reference sequence).

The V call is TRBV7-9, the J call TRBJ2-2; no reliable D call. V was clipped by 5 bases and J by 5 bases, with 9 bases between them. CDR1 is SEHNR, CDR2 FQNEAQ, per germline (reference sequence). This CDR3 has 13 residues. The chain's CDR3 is CASSPIWTGELFF. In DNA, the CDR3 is TGTGCCAGCAGCCCGATATGGACCGGGGAGCTGTTTTTT.

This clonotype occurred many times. This CDR3 is CASSYSIAWNTEAFF. The CDR3, as DNA: TGTGCCAGCAGTTACTCGATAGCATGGAACACTGAAGCTTTCTTT. The rearrangement uses TRBV6-6 and TRBJ1-1; D gene ambiguous. The CDR3 length is 15 residues. With 0 bases removed from V and 1 base from J, the gap between germline ends came to 9 bases. Germline V gene data show CDR1 as MNHNY and CDR2 as SVGAGI (reference sequence).

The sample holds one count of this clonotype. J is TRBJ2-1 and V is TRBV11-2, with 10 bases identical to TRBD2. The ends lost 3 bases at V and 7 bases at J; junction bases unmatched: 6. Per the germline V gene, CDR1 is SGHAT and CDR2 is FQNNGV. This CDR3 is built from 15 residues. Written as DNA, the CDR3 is TGTGCCAGCAGCTTTGTGGGACTAGCGACAAATGAGCAGTTCTTC. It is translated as CASSFVGLATNEQFF.